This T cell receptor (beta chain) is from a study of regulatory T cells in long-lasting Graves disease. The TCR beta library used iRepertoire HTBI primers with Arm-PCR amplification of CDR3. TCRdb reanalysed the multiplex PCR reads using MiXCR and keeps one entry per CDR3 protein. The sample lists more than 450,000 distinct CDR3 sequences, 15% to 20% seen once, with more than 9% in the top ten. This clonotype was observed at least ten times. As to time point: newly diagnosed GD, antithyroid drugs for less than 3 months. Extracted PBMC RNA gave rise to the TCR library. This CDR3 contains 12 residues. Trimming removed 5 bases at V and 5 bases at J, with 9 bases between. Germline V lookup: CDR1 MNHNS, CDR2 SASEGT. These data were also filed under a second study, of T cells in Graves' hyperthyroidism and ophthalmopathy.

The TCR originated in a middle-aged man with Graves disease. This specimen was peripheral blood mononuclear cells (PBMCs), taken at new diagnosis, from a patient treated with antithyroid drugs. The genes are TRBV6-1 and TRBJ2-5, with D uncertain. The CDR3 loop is CASSRVWETQYF. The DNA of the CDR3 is TGTGCCAGCAGTAGGGTGTGGGAGACCCAGTACTTC.